Listed here are 30 T cell receptor beta chains from one sample, sequenced in a study of cytomegalovirus exposure and HLA in healthy donors. PCR used 60 Vbeta primers and 13 Jbeta primers. Generated by immunoSEQ multiplex PCR, the TCRdb table keeps only in-frame clones and is missing some. The table has under 200,000 clones, 65% to 80% seen once. Sequencing input: PBMCs. The receptors originated from a woman in her thirties or forties in good health and CMV-seropositive.

V is TRBV5-1 and J is TRBJ2-1; 11 bases align to TRBD2. CDR1 and CDR2 from the germline V gene are SGHRS and YFSETQ. V lost 1 base to trimming and J lost 9 bases; unmatched junction nucleotides: 6. This CDR3 has 15 residues. The CDR3: CASSLQLAGEGEQFF. CDR3 coding DNA: TGCGCCAGCAGCTTGCAACTAGCGGGGGAAGGTGAGCAGTTCTTC.

This sequence joins TRBV5-1 and TRBJ2-5; 7 bases align to TRBD1. The CDR3 is 15 amino acids. Germline V gives CDR1 SGHRS, CDR2 YFSETQ. With V trimmed by 0 bases and J by 5 bases, 7 bases remained unmatched. The CDR3 is CASSLARQGIETQYF. The CDR3 DNA sequence: TGCGCCAGCAGCTTGGCCCGACAGGGTATTGAGACCCAGTACTTC.

In this sample, this clone turned up once. The chain combines TRBV11-2 with TRBJ2-1; 14 positions agree with TRBD2. V gave up 4 bases and J gave up 3 bases; unmatched junction bases: 8. The CDR3 is 18 residues long. Germline-derived CDR1 and CDR2 are SGHAT and FQNNGV. This chain's CDR3 is CASSSSGTSGSFYNEQFF. The CDR3 coding sequence is TGTGCCAGCAGCTCATCCGGGACTAGCGGGAGTTTCTACAATGAGCAGTTCTTC.

Comments on this clone: The same CDR3 also results from other DNA sequences found in this sample. V and J are TRBV6-5 and TRBJ2-3; perhaps TRBD2 as D (8 bases). V was clipped by 4 bases and J by 5 bases, with 19 bases between them. CDR1 and CDR2 from the germline V gene are MNHEY and SVGAGI. The CDR3 totals 16 residues. CDR3 protein: CASSSGLAGGGDTQYF. CDR3 sequence (DNA): TGTGCCAGCAGTTCCGGACTAGCAGGGGGAGGAGATACGCAGTATTTT.

The V gene is TRBV6-1, the J gene TRBJ1-3, with 7 bases aligning to TRBD1. Germline trimming cut 1 base from V and 1 base from J; bases unmatched to any gene: 4. This CDR3 spans 16 amino acids. Germline V gene data show CDR1 as MNHNS and CDR2 as SASEGT. This chain's CDR3 is CASSEDRGGSGNTIYF. The CDR3 DNA reads TGTGCCAGCAGTGAAGACAGGGGAGGTTCTGGAAACACCATATATTTT.

The gene calls are TRBV5-1 and TRBJ2-5; 13 bases line up with TRBD2. Judging by the DNA end, TRBJ2-7 fits better; the J call may be wrong. CDR3 length: 16 amino acids. Germline V gives CDR1 SGHRS, CDR2 YFSETQ. For the CDR3, the DNA is TGCGCCAGCAGCTTGGGGACTAGCGGGAGTTCAGGCGAGCAGTACTTC. Its translation: CASSLGTSGSSGEQYF.

This sequence joins TRBV15 and TRBJ2-5; perhaps TRBD1 as D (5 bases). The CDR3 is 12 residues long. Trimming removed 3 bases at V and 5 bases at J, with 7 bases between. Per the germline V gene, CDR1 is LNHNV and CDR2 is YYDKDF (reference sequence). In nucleotides, the CDR3 is TGTGCCACCAGCAGGGGGCCGGAGACCCAGTACTTC. Translated, it gives CATSRGPETQYF.

CDR3 in amino acids: CASSFEYEQYF. In nucleotides, the CDR3 is TGTGCCAGCAGCTTCGAGTACGAGCAGTACTTC. J is TRBJ2-7 and V is TRBV5-6, with D hard to call. V was clipped by 2 bases and J by 4 bases, with 4 bases between them. Germline V lookup: CDR1 SGHDT, CDR2 YYEEEE. This CDR3 has 11 residues.

The V call is TRBV18, the J call TRBJ2-2, with 9 nucleotides matching TRBD2. CDR1 and CDR2 (germline): KGHSH, LQKENI. The ends lost 2 bases at V and 6 bases at J; junction bases unmatched: 4. The CDR3 loop spans 15 amino acids. The CDR3 sequence is CASSPSGLAPGELFF. The CDR3 bases are TGTGCCAGCTCACCATCGGGACTAGCACCCGGGGAGCTGTTTTTT.

This chain connects TRBV28 to TRBJ1-1; D gene ambiguous. The CDR3 length is 14 residues. CDR1 and CDR2 (germline): MDHEN, SYDVKM. The ends were cut back, 6 bases at V and 10 bases at J, with 21 bases in the middle. Here the CDR3 reads CASSLAIDYQGAFF. The CDR3 DNA reads as TGTGCCAGCAGCCTAGCAATAGACTATCAAGGAGCTTTCTTT.

This clone came up once. The chain uses TRBV5-1 and TRBJ1-2; 8 positions match TRBD1. The CDR3 loop spans 17 amino acids. The V gene's germline CDR1 is SGHRS and CDR2 YFSETQ. V was clipped by 3 bases and J by 5 bases; unmatched bases: 15. The CDR3 sequence: CASSSEQGGSFIYGYTF. DNA for the CDR3: TGCGCCAGCAGCTCTGAACAGGGGGGGTCTTTTATTTATGGCTACACCTTC. Full variable domain (missing parts from reference TRBV5-1 and TRBJ1-2): KAGVTQTPRYLIKTRGQQVTLSCSPISGHRSVSWYQQTPGQGLQFLFEYFSETQRNKGNFPGRFSGRQFSNSRSEMNVSTLELGDSALYLCASSSEQGGSFIYGYTFGSGTRLTVV.

The J gene is TRBJ2-5, the V gene TRBV13; D gene uncertain. CDR1 is PRHDT and CDR2 is FYEKMQ in the germline V gene (reference sequence). CDR3 length equals 12 residues. The ends were cut back, 0 bases at V and 5 bases at J, with 4 bases in the middle. CDR3 coding DNA: TGTGCCAGCAGCTTAGGGGCCGAGACCCAGTACTTC. As protein: CASSLGAETQYF. Filled out from reference TRBV13 and TRBJ2-5, the complete variable domain reads AAGVIQSPRHLIKEKRETATLKCYPIPRHDTVYWYQQGPGQDPQFLISFYEKMQSDKGSIPDRFSAQQFSDYHSELNMSSLELGDSALYFCASSLGAETQYFGPGTRLLVL.

The chain combines TRBV6-5 with TRBJ1-4; TRBD1 matches at 8 bases. CDR3 length: 13 amino acids. Germline CDR1 reads MNHEY; CDR2 reads SVGAGI. V gave up 9 bases and J gave up 8 bases; unmatched junction bases: 8. CDR3 loop: CASSGQAKEKLFF. CDR3 nucleotides: TGTGCCAGTTCGGGACAGGCGAAAGAAAAACTGTTTTTT.

This clone was detected a few times. The CDR3 loop is CASSSTLQDSGNTIYF. For the CDR3, the DNA is TGTGCCAGCAGTTCCACTCTACAGGACTCTGGAAACACCATATATTTT. J is TRBJ1-3 and V is TRBV7-9; D perhaps matches TRBD1 (5 bases). V was pared by 6 bases and J by 0 bases, with 15 bases between. CDR3 length: 16 residues. CDR1 is SEHNR and CDR2 is FQNEAQ in the germline V gene (reference sequence). The variable domain in full, completed from reference TRBV7-9 and TRBJ1-3, reads DTGVSQNPRHKITKRGQNVTFRCDPISEHNRLYWYRQTLGQGPEFLTYFQNEAQLEKSRLLSDRFSAERPKGSFSTLEIQRTEQGDSAMYLCASSSTLQDSGNTIYFGEGSWLTVV.

The chain recombines TRBV10-3 with TRBJ2-5; D is unresolved. The CDR3 has 16 amino acids. Germline V gene lookup returns CDR1 ENHRY and CDR2 SYGVKD. The germline V and J ends were trimmed by 2 bases and 2 bases, with 15 bases remaining between them. CDR3 sequence: CAISEGRVVNQETQYF. DNA of the CDR3: TGTGCCATCAGTGAGGGTCGAGTGGTAAATCAAGAGACCCAGTACTTC.

This clone has more than one count but fewer than ten. The gene calls are TRBV19 and TRBJ2-3, with D perhaps matching TRBD1 (6 bases). Germline CDR1 is LNHDA and CDR2 is SQIVND (reference sequence). The CDR3 covers 14 residues. V lost 9 bases to trimming and J lost 3 bases, with 16 bases between them. Written as DNA, the CDR3 is TGTGCCAGCAGTGACAGGCGCTGGACAGATACGCAGTATTTT. Its protein is CASSDRRWTDTQYF.

The chain uses TRBV30 and TRBJ2-2; D possibly corresponds to TRBD2 (6 bases). This CDR3 has 17 residues. The V gene's germline CDR1 is GTSNPN and CDR2 SVGIG (reference sequence). V was clipped by 2 bases and J by 2 bases, with 18 bases between them. CDR3 sequence reads: CAWSNPHGLHNTGELFF. As DNA, the CDR3 is TGTGCCTGGAGTAACCCCCACGGACTACATAACACCGGGGAGCTGTTTTTT. The full variable domain, completed using reference TRBV30 and TRBJ2-2, is SQTIHQWPATLVQPVGSPLSLECTVEGTSNPNLYWYRQAAGRGLQLLFYSVGIGQISSEVPQNLSASRPQDRQFILSSKKLLLSDSGFYLCAWSNPHGLHNTGELFFGEGSRLTVL.

This clone was seen a handful of times. Additional DNA sequences in this sample encode the identical CDR3. This chain links TRBV6-5 with TRBJ1-2; 10 bases map to TRBD1. V lost 0 bases and J lost 5; bases outside the gene matches: 6. The CDR3 contains 16 residues. CDR1 is MNHEY and CDR2 is SVGAGI in the germline V gene. The CDR3 bases are TGTGCCAGCAGTTACTCAAGGACAGGGGGGGGTTATGGCTACACCTTC. This sequence encodes CASSYSRTGGGYGYTF.

The J gene is TRBJ2-7, the V gene TRBV12-5; TRBD1 matches at 7 bases. The CDR3 length is 15 residues. CDR1 and CDR2 from the germline V gene are LGHNT and FRNRAP. The J segment lost 0 bases and the V segment lost 7 bases, leaving 9 bases of the junction unmatched. CDR3 nucleotides: TGTGCTAGTGATCACGGGACAGAGAGCTCCTACGAGCAGTACTTC. It yields the protein CASDHGTESSYEQYF. Filled out from reference TRBV12-5 and TRBJ2-7, the complete variable domain reads DARVTQTPRHKVTEMGQEVTMRCQPILGHNTVFWYRQTMMQGLELLAYFRNRAPLDDSGMPKDRFSAEMPDATLATLKIQPSEPRDSAVYFCASDHGTESSYEQYFGPGTRLTVT.

The gene calls are TRBV5-4 and TRBJ1-1; 7 bases fit TRBD1. J lost 5 bases, V lost 4 bases, and 14 bases had no gene match. Looked up from germline, CDR1 is SGHNT and CDR2 is YYREEE (reference sequence). CDR3 length: 16 residues. The chain's CDR3 is CASSPWSTGVETEAFF. In DNA form, the CDR3 reads TGTGCCAGCAGCCCCTGGAGTACAGGGGTAGAGACTGAAGCTTTCTTT.

This clone came up many times. The rearrangement joins TRBV19 to TRBJ2-7, with 11 bases matching TRBD1. This CDR3 has 15 residues. V dropped 6 bases and J dropped 4; count of bases not matched to a gene: 8. CDR1 and CDR2 from the germline V gene are LNHDA and SQIVND (reference sequence). This CDR3 is CASSYAGTGGYEQYF. The CDR3 bases are TGTGCCAGTAGCTACGCCGGGACAGGGGGTTACGAGCAGTACTTC.

This clone was detected only a few times. V and J are TRBV11-2 and TRBJ1-2; TRBD1 is a possible D gene (5 bases). This CDR3 comprises 15 residues. V lost 1 base and J 3 bases, leaving 12 bases between the germline ends. Germline V lookup: CDR1 SGHAT, CDR2 FQNNGV. CDR3 DNA: TGTGCCAGCAGCTTAGTGGCGCGGGGGTACTATGGCTACACCTTC. Its translation: CASSLVARGYYGYTF.

The rearrangement uses TRBV6-5 and TRBJ1-2; perhaps TRBD1 as D (5 bases). This CDR3 contains 15 residues. Germline CDR1 reads MNHEY; CDR2 reads SVGAGI. Trimming removed 0 bases from V and 8 bases from J, with 16 bases in between. Here the CDR3 reads CASSYSRDLGAGYTF. In DNA form, the CDR3 reads TGTGCCAGCAGTTACTCGAGGGACTTAGGGGCCGGCTACACCTTC.

The chain joins TRBV4-1 to TRBJ2-1, with D uncertain. This CDR3 is built from 17 residues. CDR1 is MGHRA, CDR2 YSYEKL, per germline. Deletions cut 4 bases from V and 0 bases from J, with 16 bases between. CDR3 nucleotides: TGCGCCAGCAGCCTTAGAAGCCTCTTTGACTCCTACAATGAGCAGTTCTTC. Translation gives CASSLRSLFDSYNEQFF.

Only one count was recorded for this clone. The rearrangement uses TRBV6-5 and TRBJ1-4; possible D gene TRBD1, 6 bases. Germline V gene sequence: CDR1 MNHEY, CDR2 SVGAGI. The CDR3 is made up of 15 amino acids. The germline V and J ends were trimmed by 6 bases and 2 bases, with 13 bases remaining between them. CDR3 protein: CASRVSGATNEKLFF. The CDR3 coding sequence is TGTGCCAGCAGGGTATCAGGGGCCACTAATGAAAAACTGTTTTTT.

The chain couples TRBV20-1 to TRBJ2-7; 10 nucleotides match TRBD2. The CDR3 loop spans 11 amino acids. CDR1 and CDR2 (germline): DFQATT, SNEGSKA (reference sequence). J was trimmed by 13 bases and V by 1 base; bases with no gene match: 4. CDR3 in DNA: TGCAGTGCTAGAGTCCTAGCGGGAGTTTACTTC. Its protein is CSARVLAGVYF.

The V call is TRBV5-4, the J call TRBJ2-3; a weak D match, TRBD1 (5 bases). Trimming pared 3 bases from V and 0 bases from J, leaving 14 bases between. Germline values: CDR1 SGHNT, CDR2 YYREEE (reference sequence). The CDR3 spans 16 residues. CDR3 in DNA: TGTGCCAGCAGCTATAAGACAGACGAGAGCACAGATACGCAGTATTTT. Its translation is CASSYKTDESTDTQYF.

This chain joins TRBV29-1 and TRBJ2-7; 9 bases are a match to TRBD1. This CDR3 contains 12 residues. J was trimmed by 5 bases and V by 6 bases; bases with no gene match: 5. CDR1 is SQVTM, CDR2 ANQGSEA, per germline. The CDR3 protein is CSVRDRVNEQYF. Here the CDR3 DNA reads TGCAGCGTGAGGGACAGGGTCAACGAGCAGTACTTC.

This sequence joins TRBV5-1 and TRBJ2-5, with 7 bases that match TRBD1. CDR1 and CDR2 (germline): SGHRS, YFSETQ. The CDR3 is 14 residues long. V trimming: 1 base; J trimming: 5 bases; junction bases outside the gene matches: 5. This CDR3 is CASSLTGEWETQYF. CDR3 coding DNA: TGCGCCAGCAGCTTGACAGGGGAGTGGGAGACCCAGTACTTC.

The gene calls are TRBV6-5 and TRBJ2-1; 7 nucleotides line up with TRBD2. CDR1 is MNHEY, CDR2 SVGAGI, per germline. With V trimmed by 6 bases and J by 0 bases, 5 bases remained unmatched. This CDR3 contains 15 residues. CDR3: CASSKTGGSYNEQFF. The CDR3, as DNA: TGTGCCAGCAGCAAGACGGGGGGCTCCTACAATGAGCAGTTCTTC.